Following are 22 T cell receptor beta chains from one sample sequenced in a study of regulatory T cells in long-lasting Graves disease (dated by TCRdb to about 2021). Library preparation used multiplex PCR. The instrument given in TCRdb is Illumina HiSeq 4000. TCR beta libraries were built with iRepertoire HTBI primers and Arm-PCR amplification of CDR3 regions. TCRdb's own reprocessing of the public reads used fastp at Q25 and MiXCR and kept productive beta chains. Rows are unified per CDR3 protein, each entry keeping the most common DNA and genes. This sample gives some 560,000 distinct CDR3 sequences in total; 15% to 20% of them show up just once. The ten biggest clones cover approximately 25% of the sample. What this sample's time point label stands for: newly diagnosed GD, antithyroid drugs for less than 3 months. RNA was extracted from PBMCs in TRIzol for both TCR sequencing and RNA sequencing.

The same sample was also studied in work on T cells in Graves' hyperthyroidism and ophthalmopathy.

Sample: peripheral blood mononuclear cells (PBMCs), taken at new diagnosis, from a patient treated with antithyroid drugs. Source of these receptors: a woman aged 40 to 65 with Graves disease. Donor details come from another sample of the same person, matched by shared clones.

This clonotype was seen ten or more times. The rearrangement joins TRBV12-3 or TRBV12-4 to TRBJ1-5; 9 bases are shared with TRBD1. V was pared by 5 bases and J by 5 bases, with 7 bases of the junction left unmatched. The CDR3 runs to 15 residues. The CDR3 DNA reads TGTGCCAGCAGTCTACGGGACAGGGTGGATCAGCCCCAGCATTTT. Translated, it gives CASSLRDRVDQPQHF.

This sequence joins TRBV6-2 or TRBV6-3 and TRBJ1-2; a weak D match, TRBD1 (5 bases). Trimming pared 6 bases from V and 3 bases from J, leaving 11 bases between. Looked up from germline, CDR1 is MNHEY and CDR2 is SVGEGT. The CDR3 consists of 13 residues. CDR3 nucleotides: TGTGCCAGCAGCGAGACAGAATACTATGGCTACACCTTC. The encoded protein is CASSETEYYGYTF.

This clonotype occurred a few times. This sequence joins TRBV29-1 and TRBJ1-1; D might be TRBD1 (6 bases). Germline lookup yields CDR1 SQVTM and CDR2 ANQGSEA. V dropped 7 bases and J dropped 2 bases, with 14 bases sitting between them. The CDR3 runs 13 residues. Here the CDR3 reads CSAEQGGNTEAFF. CDR3 DNA: TGCAGCGCCGAACAGGGAGGAAACACTGAAGCTTTCTTT.

The chain has TRBV10-3 and TRBJ1-3, with a tentative D call TRBD1 (6 bases). V lost 0 bases and J lost 3, with 9 bases in between. This CDR3 has 15 residues. Per germline, CDR1 ENHRY and CDR2 SYGVKD. The CDR3 protein is CAISESNRDGNTIYF. CDR3 in DNA: TGTGCCATCAGTGAGTCGAACAGGGATGGAAACACCATATATTTT.

The rearrangement uses TRBV6-5 and TRBJ1-1; D is undetermined. Germline-derived CDR1 and CDR2 are MNHEY and SVGAGI. The germline V and J ends were trimmed by 2 bases and 0 bases, with 10 bases remaining between them. This CDR3 is built from 15 residues. CDR3 sequence (DNA): TGTGCCAGCAGTTACATTGGACTCCTGAACACTGAAGCTTTCTTT. Amino acid sequence: CASSYIGLLNTEAFF.

This clonotype was detected only a few times. The chain recombines TRBV6-2 or TRBV6-3 with TRBJ1-1; unclear D gene. Germline loops: CDR1 MNHEY, CDR2 SVGEGT. The CDR3 contains 15 residues. V gave up 5 bases and J gave up 5 bases, with 18 bases separating them. The DNA of the CDR3 is TGTGCCAGCAGTGAATCGGAGGGCGCTTGGACTGAAGCTTTCTTT. It yields the protein CASSESEGAWTEAFF.

The CDR3 sequence is CASSLSGRANYGYTF. CDR3 sequence (DNA): TGTGCCAGCAGCTTATCAGGGAGAGCCAACTATGGCTACACCTTC. The chain joins TRBV7-9 to TRBJ1-2, with D possibly TRBD1 on 5 matching bases. The germline CDR1 and CDR2 sequences are SEHNR and FQNEAQ (reference sequence). V lost 2 bases to trimming and J lost 2 bases, with 12 bases between them. The CDR3 runs 15 residues.

This clonotype was picked up many times. The chain combines TRBV20-1 with TRBJ2-3, with TRBD2 matching 14 bases. Germline-derived CDR1 and CDR2 are DFQATT and SNEGSKA (reference sequence). This CDR3 comprises 14 residues. V was clipped by 6 bases and J by 8 bases; unmatched bases: 7. The CDR3: CSASTSGGAGTQYF. CDR3 in DNA: TGCAGTGCGTCGACTAGCGGGGGGGCGGGTACGCAGTATTTT.

This clonotype showed up many times. The rearrangement joins TRBV6-5 to TRBJ1-4, with no clear D. Germline V CDR1 and CDR2: MNHEY, SVGAGI. The CDR3 length is 14 residues. Deletions cut 2 bases from V and 3 bases from J, with 7 bases between. The CDR3 nucleotides read TGTGCCAGCAGTTACAGGCAGCCTAATGAAAAACTGTTTTTT. Amino acids: CASSYRQPNEKLFF.

This clonotype was observed a handful of times. The V gene is TRBV4-2, the J gene TRBJ2-3, with 9 bases that match TRBD2. V gave up 0 bases and J gave up 0 bases; unmatched junction bases: 16. Germline lookup yields CDR1 LGHNA and CDR2 YNFKEQ. The CDR3 covers 21 residues. CDR3 sequence: CASSQEGLWLAGHPSTDTQYF. The CDR3 nucleotides are TGTGCCAGCAGCCAAGAAGGACTGTGGCTAGCGGGGCACCCTAGCACAGATACGCAGTATTTT.

Concerning this clonotype itself: This may arise from a read error, as a much more abundant clone is one base away. This chain connects TRBV3-1 to TRBJ2-1, with 7 bases that match TRBD1. Germline-derived CDR1 and CDR2 are LGHDT and YNNKEL (reference sequence). J lost 10 bases, V lost 1 base, and 10 bases had no gene match. The CDR3 totals 15 residues. The CDR3 DNA is TGTGCCAGCAGCCAAGCCGGGACAGCCTACTACGAGCAGTTCTTC. This gives the protein CASSQAGTAYYEQFF.

This clonotype was seen at least ten times. This chain connects TRBV11-3 to TRBJ2-3; no clear D. V lost 1 base and J lost 2, with 7 bases in between. Germline lookup yields CDR1 SGHNT and CDR2 YENEEA. The CDR3 runs 14 residues. CDR3 coding DNA: TGTGCCAGCAGCTTAGGTCTTCACACAGATACGCAGTATTTT. It codes for CASSLGLHTDTQYF.

This clonotype has at least ten counts. The V gene is TRBV27, the J gene TRBJ2-1; D is perhaps TRBD2 (6 bases). In germline, CDR1 is MNHEY, CDR2 SMNVEV (reference sequence). The CDR3 loop spans 15 amino acids. The V gene lost 0 bases and the J gene lost 5 bases, with 11 bases spanning the gap. The DNA for the CDR3 is TGTGCCAGCAGTTTATCTGGGAGGAATAACAATGAGCAGTTCTTC. Translation: CASSLSGRNNNEQFF.

This clonotype was seen a few times. The CDR3 loop reads CASSLVRGAYPEEQYF. The CDR3, as DNA: TGCGCCAGCAGCTTGGTACGGGGGGCCTACCCGGAGGAGCAGTACTTC. The chain joins TRBV5-1 to TRBJ2-7; D possibly corresponds to TRBD2 (7 bases). The V end was cut by 0 bases, the J end by 7 bases, with 20 bases between. The CDR3 sequence is 16 residues long. CDR1 and CDR2 from the germline V gene are SGHRS and YFSETQ.

This clonotype has ten or more counts. The chain links TRBV6-1 to TRBJ1-2; D is possibly TRBD1 (5 bases). Trimming removed 6 bases at V and 4 bases at J, with 15 bases between. CDR3 length: 14 residues. The germline V gene has CDR1 MNHNS and CDR2 SASEGT. For the CDR3, the DNA is TGTGCCAGCAGGTTCACCACAGGAGTCTATGGCTACACCTTC. Translating it yields CASRFTTGVYGYTF.

This clonotype was detected many times. The V and J genes are TRBV10-3 and TRBJ1-5, with a tentative D call TRBD1 (6 bases). Germline lookup yields CDR1 ENHRY and CDR2 SYGVKD. V gave up 0 bases and J gave up 4 bases, with 25 bases separating them. CDR3 length: 20 residues. The CDR3 region is CAISESPSIPIPQGNQPQHF. CDR3 bases: TGTGCCATCAGTGAGTCGCCAAGCATACCGATTCCCCAGGGGAATCAGCCCCAGCATTTT.

This clonotype showed up many times. This chain links TRBV2 with TRBJ1-2; D may be TRBD1 (6 bases). CDR1 SNHLY and CDR2 FYNNEI come from the germline V gene. Trimming removed 2 bases from V and 3 bases from J, with 10 bases in between. The CDR3 has 14 amino acids. CDR3 nucleotide sequence: TGTGCCAGCAGTGAAAACAGGGCGGACTATGGCTACACCTTC. Translated, it gives CASSENRADYGYTF.

The CDR3 here is CSVPNRGVTEAFF. DNA for the CDR3: TGCAGCGTTCCGAACAGGGGGGTCACTGAAGCTTTCTTT. The chain recombines TRBV29-1 with TRBJ1-1; 8 bases fit TRBD1. V lost 5 bases to trimming and J lost 4 bases; unmatched junction nucleotides: 6. The germline V gene has CDR1 SQVTM and CDR2 ANQGSEA. This CDR3 contains 13 residues.

This clonotype has ten or more counts. At one boundary the junction diverges from the germline segment, which might be a read error. The chain joins TRBV5-1 to TRBJ2-7; 7 bases are shared with TRBD1. This CDR3 comprises 15 residues. Germline CDR1 and CDR2: SGHRS and YFSETQ. CDR3 protein: CASSLGTAATYEQYF. CDR3 DNA: TGTGCCAGCAGCCTCGGGACAGCAGCCACCTACGAGCAGTACTTC. The full variable domain, rest sourced from reference TRBV5-1 and TRBJ2-7, is KAGVTQTPRYLIKTRGQQVTLSCSPISGHRSVSWYQQTPGQGLQFLFEYFSETQRNKGNFPGRFSGRQFSNSRSEMNVSTLELGDSALYLCASSLGTAATYEQYFGPGTRLTVT.

This clonotype was seen at least ten times. The chain joins TRBV28 to TRBJ2-3; perhaps TRBD2 as D (7 bases). Germline-derived CDR1 and CDR2 are MDHEN and SYDVKM. This CDR3 region has 16 residues. The V end was cut by 2 bases, the J end by 5 bases, with 17 bases between. CDR3 sequence reads: CASSLGGAGSKDTQYF. In DNA form, the CDR3 reads TGTGCCAGCAGTTTAGGGGGGGCGGGTTCTAAAGATACGCAGTATTTT. Filled out from reference TRBV28 and TRBJ2-3, the complete variable domain reads DVKVTQSSRYLVKRTGEKVFLECVQDMDHENMFWYRQDPGLGLRLIYFSYDVKMKEKGDIPEGYSVSREKKERFSLILESASTNQTSMYLCASSLGGAGSKDTQYFGPGTRLTVL.

As to this clonotype: Given a much more abundant clone one base away, this may be a read error. The chain couples TRBV11-2 to TRBJ2-1; 13 positions match TRBD2. The CDR3 covers 15 residues. The germline V gene encodes CDR1 SGHAT and CDR2 FQNNGV. After removal of 5 bases from V and 10 bases from J, the junction contained 8 bases not matched to a gene. In DNA, the CDR3 is TGTGCCAGCAGCCATGCGACTAGCGGGGGGTACGAGCAGTTCTTC. Its protein is CASSHATSGGYEQFF.

The chain recombines TRBV10-1 with TRBJ1-1; a possible D gene is TRBD1 (5 bases). The CDR3 spans 14 residues. V shed 0 bases and J shed 4 bases, with 9 bases lying between them. Germline CDR1 reads WNHNN; CDR2 reads SYGVQD (reference sequence). As DNA, the CDR3 is TGCGCCAGCAGTGAGTCGATGGGGGGCACTGAAGCTTTCTTT. It translates to CASSESMGGTEAFF.